These 30 T cell receptor delta chains were sequenced from one sample in a study of γδ T cells in repeated Plasmodium falciparum infection. TCRdb re-processed the multiplex PCR reads using CATT. Among roughly 86,000 delta-chain clones listed, 1.4% were seen once. Flow sorting of PBMC yielded separate Vgamma9/Vdelta2+ and Vdelta2-negative gammadelta T cell populations for bulk repertoire analysis. What was sequenced was gamma-delta T cells from blood. These receptors were collected from a pool of human donors (malaria-infected and uninfected, not separated).

This clone was observed at least ten times. The genes are TRDV1 and TRDJ1, with TRDD3 matching over 7 bases. Per germline, CDR1 TSWWSYY and CDR2 QGS. V was pared by 4 bases and J by 0 bases, with 17 bases of the junction left unmatched. The CDR3 covers 19 residues. The CDR3 DNA reads TGTGCTCTTGGGGGGCTACGTAGGGTGGGGGACACCTACACCGATAAACTCATCTTT. Its translation: CALGGLRRVGDTYTDKLIF.

A remark on this clone: TCRdb's listed protein matches a much larger clone and diverges from this DNA's translation at residue 12, likely through a read error; the protein shown comes from the DNA. The J gene is TRDJ3, the V gene TRDV2, with a possible D match to TRDD3 (5 bases). The J gene was missing in TCRdb and was found by matching the end of the DNA to germline. Per germline, CDR1 GEAIGNYY and CDR2 EKD. V was trimmed by 1 base and J by 0 bases, leaving 24 bases between them. The CDR3 is 22 residues long. CDR3 coding DNA: TGTGCCTGTGACACGAGCCAACCCTCGACGGGGAATACCTCCTGGGACACCCGACAGATGTTTTTC. Encoded protein: CACDTSQPSTGNTSWDTRQMFF.

Regarding this clone: It is likely a read error: a sequence one base away is far more abundant. Other DNA variants within this sample encode the same CDR3. The rearrangement links TRDV1 to TRDJ1; 9 bases agree with TRDD2. The J gene, not given by TCRdb, was assigned here from a germline match of the nucleotide sequence. The CDR3 has 22 residues. With V trimmed by 9 bases and J by 0 bases, 29 bases remained unmatched. Looked up from germline, CDR1 is TSWWSYY and CDR2 is QGS. CDR3 protein: CALGSSFLRYRGARGNTDKLIF. CDR3 in DNA: TGTGCTCTCGGGTCATCCTTCCTACGTTATAGGGGGGCCCGAGGGAACACCGATAAACTCATCTTT.

This clone was counted ten times or more. The chain uses TRDV1 and TRDJ1; 13 bases are shared with TRDD3. The length of the CDR3 is 19 residues. V trimming: 1 base; J trimming: 0 bases; junction bases outside the gene matches: 8. The germline CDR1 and CDR2 sequences are TSWWSYY and QGS. CDR3 sequence (DNA): TGTGCTCTTGGGGAACATGGCTACTGGGGGATACGTTACACCGATAAACTCATCTTT. It encodes CALGEHGYWGIRYTDKLIF.

Concerning this clone: Since a far larger clone is one base different, this is likely a read error. Other nucleotide sequences from this sample produce the same CDR3. CDR3 sequence: CALGELFFLRGIRSTDKLIF. The CDR3 nucleotides read TGTGCTCTTGGGGAGCTTTTCTTCCTACGGGGGATACGATCCACCGATAAACTCATCTTT. This rearrangement joins TRDV1 to TRDJ1, with 10 bases aligning to TRDD3. Assignment of the J gene here rests on matching the DNA to germline, because TCRdb gives none. Germline assignment: CDR1 TSWWSYY and CDR2 QGS. The CDR3 spans 20 residues. V shed 3 bases, J shed 1 base, and the junction held 17 bases outside the gene matches.

On this clone itself: Translating this DNA gives a protein that differs at residue 15 from the TCRdb one, which belongs to a much larger clone; a read error is likely, and the protein shown is this translation. The CDR3 reads CACDTDVPTRTGETEQLFF. The CDR3 DNA follows: TGTGCCTGTGACACCGACGTCCCAACCCGTACTGGGGAAACAGAACAACTCTTCTTT. The chain couples TRDV2 to TRDJ2; 7 bases agree with TRDD3. CDR1 and CDR2 from the germline V gene are GEAIGNYY and EKD. The CDR3 length is 19 residues.

Regarding this clone: TCRdb shows a much larger clone's protein in place of this DNA's translation, and the two differ at residue 20, likely through a read error; the protein shown is translated from the DNA. The genes are TRDV1 and TRDJ1; the match to TRDD3 covers 13 bases. Germline CDR1 and CDR2: TSWWSYY and QGS. CDR3 length equals 24 residues. DNA of the CDR3: TGTGCTCTTGGGGAACGGTCCCTCCTTAGGGTACTTAACTGGGGGATACGGTACACCGGTAAACTCATCTTT. Translating it yields CALGERSLLRVLNWGIRYTGKLIF.

As regards this clone: Given a much more abundant clone one base away, this may be a read error. J is TRDJ1 and V is TRDV1; 10 positions match TRDD3. TCRdb supplies no J gene; here it was assigned by aligning the nucleotide sequence to germline. Germline loops: CDR1 TSWWSYY, CDR2 QGS. This CDR3 contains 20 residues. CDR3 bases: TGTGCCCTTGGGGAACTAGTATTCTCACCCCTTGGGGGGGGGATACGAATACTCATCTTT. Protein sequence: CALGELVFSPLGGGIRILIF.

Worth noting for this clone: The translation of this DNA and the TCRdb protein of a much larger clone differ at residue 5, probably owing to a read error; the protein shown here is translated from the DNA. This chain links TRDV1 with TRDJ1; TRDD3 aligns across 8 bases. The germline V gene has CDR1 TSWWSYY and CDR2 QGS. V lost 8 bases and J lost 9; bases outside the gene matches: 23. The CDR3 is 17 residues long. In nucleotides, the CDR3 is TGTGCTCTTCGGAATTATTCTTCTTACTGGGGGGTCCGGCAACTCATCTTT. Protein sequence: CALRNYSSYWGVRQLIF.

In this sample, this clone turned up a few times. A single base is all that separates this from a far larger clone, so a read error is likely. Other DNA sequences in the same sample also yield this CDR3. The J gene is TRDJ1, the V gene TRDV1; 11 bases align to TRDD3. V shed 3 bases and J 4 bases; nucleotides not matched to a gene: 19. The germline gives CDR1 TSWWSYY, CDR2 QGS. CDR3 length equals 20 residues. CDR3 sequence reads: CALGELLPSPWGIRDDKLIF. CDR3 sequence (DNA): TGTGCTCTTGGGGAGCTCCTCCCGTCCCCTTGGGGGATACGCGACGATAAACTCATCTTT.

About this clone: The protein TCRdb gives is from a much larger clone and does not agree with this DNA's translation at residue 3, likely a read error; the protein shown here comes from the DNA. The chain uses TRDV2 and TRDJ3; 12 bases align to TRDD3. TCRdb supplies no J gene; here it was assigned by aligning the nucleotide sequence to germline. The germline V gene has CDR1 GEAIGNYY and CDR2 EKD. This CDR3 has 19 amino acids. The CDR3 region has the DNA TGTGCCTATGACTCACTGGGGGATACACCCTCCTGGGACACCCGACAGATGTTTTTC. It specifies CAYDSLGDTPSWDTRQMFF.

This clone came up many times. This DNA translates differently at residue 7 from the TCRdb protein, which is that of a much larger clone; a read error is likely, and the protein shown is the DNA's own translation. The chain joins TRDV1 to TRDJ2; TRDD3 agrees at 7 bases. Trimming cost V 0 bases and J 0 bases; bases outside gene matches: 16. Germline values: CDR1 TSWWSYY, CDR2 QGS. This CDR3 is built from 21 residues. In nucleotides, the CDR3 is TGTGCTCTTGGGGAACTGCCCCTACGGGGGTGGGGGAGTGCTTTGACAGCACAACTCTTCTTT. Its protein product is CALGELPLRGWGSALTAQLFF.

This clone was picked up many times. The rearrangement links TRDV1 to TRDJ3; 10 nucleotides line up with TRDD3. Germline CDR1 is TSWWSYY and CDR2 is QGS. The CDR3 runs 21 residues. V shed 2 bases, J shed 2 bases, and the junction held 12 bases outside the gene matches. CDR3 coding DNA: TGTGCTCTTGGGGAATGCCCCCTTGGGGGATACAGGGCCTGGGACACCCGACAGATGTTTTTC. This gives the protein CALGECPLGGYRAWDTRQMFF.

In its sample, this clone was seen many times. The chain recombines TRDV1 with TRDJ1, with D perhaps TRDD2 (5 bases). Trimming removed 0 bases at V and 2 bases at J, with 22 bases between. Germline V gene sequence: CDR1 TSWWSYY, CDR2 QGS. The CDR3 runs to 19 residues. The CDR3 loop is CALGELCYFPGSITDKLIF. Here the CDR3 DNA reads TGTGCTCTTGGGGAACTATGTTACTTCCCCGGATCTATTACCGATAAACTCATCTTT.

As for this clone: With only one base between it and a far larger clone, this is likely a read error. The identical CDR3 is also encoded by other nucleotide sequences in the sample. The rearrangement joins TRDV3 to TRDJ1; D not certain. This CDR3 region has 16 residues. CDR1 and CDR2 from the germline V gene are TVYSNPD and GDNSRS (reference sequence). CDR3 in amino acids: CAFTGGTMKYTDKLIF. CDR3 nucleotide sequence: TGTGCATTCACGGGCGGGACTATGAAGTACACCGATAAACTCATCTTT.

This clone has at least ten counts. The protein recorded in TCRdb matches a much larger clone and deviates from this DNA's translation at residue 3, suggesting a read error; the protein here is obtained by translating the DNA. CDR3 sequence: CARDSVLGDRTKLIF. The CDR3, as DNA: TGTGCCCGTGACTCCGTCTTGGGGGATAGGACTAAACTCATCTTT. J is TRDJ1 and V is TRDV2, with TRDD3 matching 9 bases. There are 15 residues in the CDR3. The V gene's germline CDR1 is GEAIGNYY and CDR2 EKD.

On this clone: The likely explanation is a read error, given a far larger clone one base away. The sample holds other DNA sequences that translate to the same CDR3. V is TRDV1 and J is TRDJ1, with D possibly being TRDD3 (5 bases). There are 17 residues in the CDR3. Trimming took 2 bases from V and 3 from J, leaving 19 bases between them. CDR1 TSWWSYY and CDR2 QGS come from the germline V gene. The CDR3 sequence is CALGESNSGILSDKLIF. The CDR3 DNA reads TGTGCTCTTGGGGAATCAAACTCCGGGATCCTTTCCGATAAACTCATCTTT.

This clone showed up just a few times. The amino acid sequence in TCRdb belongs to a much larger clone and departs from this DNA's translation at residue 16, likely a sequencing read error; the sequence shown is translated from the DNA. No J gene was assigned, while the V gene was called as TRDV2; the table names TRDD3, a call not compared with the DNA. Germline CDR1 GEAIGNYY, CDR2 EKD. The CDR3 covers 18 residues. CDR3 DNA sequence: TGTGCCTGTGACACCGTCAACCGGGGGATACGCGGCACCGATAAACCCATCTTT. Amino acids: CACDTVNRGIRGTDKPIF.

A note on this clone: For this DNA, TCRdb reports the protein of a much larger clone, which diverges at residue 6, most likely from a read error; the protein presented here is translated directly from the DNA. The chain carries TRAV38-2/DV8 and TRDJ1, with TRDD3 identical over 11 bases. CDR3 length: 21 amino acids. Trimming took 0 bases from V and 4 from J; bases not matched to a gene: 20. The V gene's germline CDR1 is TSESDYY and CDR2 QEAYKQQN. For the CDR3, the DNA is TGTGCTTATAGGAGCGTCCAGATCCTACCGTACCTAACTGGGGGATACGATAAACTCATCTTT. Amino acid sequence: CAYRSVQILPYLTGGYDKLIF.

In its sample, this clone was seen many times. The gene calls are TRDV1 and TRDJ3; 11 bases fit TRDD3. Trimming at V came to 2 bases and at J to 0 bases, leaving 12 bases not matched to a gene. CDR3 length: 22 residues. Germline V CDR1 and CDR2: TSWWSYY, QGS. The CDR3: CALGEVPPGGYSSSWDTRQMFF. CDR3 sequence (DNA): TGTGCTCTTGGGGAAGTCCCCCCTGGGGGATACTCCAGCTCCTGGGACACCCGACAGATGTTTTTC.

Note on this clone: The TCRdb protein comes from a much larger clone and disagrees with this DNA's translation at residue 16, likely due to a read error; the protein given here is derived from the DNA. CDR3 amino acids: CACGRPGGGTLYTDKPIF. CDR3 in DNA: TGTGCCTGTGGACGCCCTGGGGGCGGCACCCTGTACACCGATAAACCCATCTTT. The J gene is TRDJ1, the V gene TRDV2; 7 bases agree with TRDD3. Germline CDR1 and CDR2: GEAIGNYY and EKD. The length of the CDR3 is 18 residues.

This clone came up many times. The chain uses TRDV1 and TRDJ2; D remains ambiguous. This CDR3 is built from 12 residues. The V gene lost 3 bases and the J gene lost 5 bases, with 4 bases spanning the gap. Germline CDR1 is TSWWSYY and CDR2 is QGS. The CDR3: CALGDPTAQLFF. In DNA form, the CDR3 reads TGTGCTCTTGGGGACCCCACAGCACAACTCTTCTTT.

In regard to this clone: A far larger clone differs by one base, so this is likely a read error. Other nucleotide sequences in the sample specify the same CDR3. The chain carries TRDV2 and TRDJ3; perhaps TRDD3 as D (5 bases). TCRdb carries no J gene annotation; the J gene was assigned here by matching the DNA with germline. Trimming shortened V by 7 bases and J by 5 bases, and 11 bases separated the two germline ends. The CDR3 length is 14 residues. CDR1 and CDR2 (germline): GEAIGNYY, EKD. The DNA of the CDR3 is TGTGCCTGCGACGTACTGGGGGACACCCGACAGATGTTTTTC. This translates into CACDVLGDTRQMFF.

This clone was seen more than once but under ten times. The amino acid sequence in TCRdb belongs to a much larger clone and departs from this DNA's translation at residue 10, likely a sequencing read error; the sequence shown is translated from the DNA. The rearrangement uses TRDV2 and TRDJ3, with TRDD3 matching 12 bases. The J gene comes from matching the DNA to germline here; TCRdb lacks it. CDR3 length: 18 residues. Germline values: CDR1 GEAIGNYY, CDR2 EKD. Trimming removed 2 bases from V and 2 bases from J; junction bases left unmatched: 3. The DNA of the CDR3 is TGTGCCTGTGACAATACTGGGGGATACCCCTGGGACACCCGACAGATGTTTTTC. It codes for CACDNTGGYPWDTRQMFF.

For this clone: A far larger clone is one base from this, pointing to a likely read error. The same CDR3 also results from other DNA sequences found in this sample. The chain's CDR3 is CACDLLGDNTDKLIF. In DNA form, the CDR3 reads TGTGCCTGTGATCTTCTGGGAGATAACACCGATAAACTCATCTTT. The chain joins TRDV2 to TRDJ1; D possibly corresponds to TRDD3 (5 bases). TCRdb offers no J gene call, so here the DNA was matched to germline to obtain one. The V end was cut by 4 bases, the J end by 0 bases, with 14 bases between. The CDR3 runs 15 residues. Germline V gene sequence: CDR1 GEAIGNYY, CDR2 EKD.

This clone has at least ten counts. V and J are TRDV1 and TRDJ1, with 9 bases that match TRDD3. Germline-derived CDR1 and CDR2 are TSWWSYY and QGS. Trimming cost V 0 bases and J 1 base; bases outside gene matches: 9. The CDR3 consists of 18 residues. CDR3: CALGELGWGIRATDKLIF. CDR3 nucleotides: TGTGCTCTTGGGGAACTTGGTTGGGGGATAAGGGCCACCGATAAACTCATCTTT.

This clone was seen repeatedly, ten times or more. V usage is TRDV1 and J usage is TRDJ1; D not resolved. Germline values: CDR1 TSWWSYY, CDR2 QGS. V was trimmed by 3 bases and J by 0 bases, leaving 23 bases between them. The CDR3 length is 19 residues. In DNA form, the CDR3 reads TGTGCTCTTGGGGACGATATCCTCAGGCGGCTACACCACACCGATAAACTCATCTTT. This translates into CALGDDILRRLHHTDKLIF.

Concerning this clone itself: This DNA's translation and the protein TCRdb lists, from a much larger clone, do not match at residue 6, likely due to a read error; the protein shown is translated from the DNA. The CDR3 nucleotides are TGTTCCTCAACTGGGTTATCTTCGTACACCGATAAACTCATCTTT. The encoded protein is CSSTGLSSYTDKLIF. V is TRAV14/DV4 and J is TRDJ1; D is possibly TRDD3 (6 bases). The CDR3 runs 15 residues. Germline values: CDR1 TSDPSYG, CDR2 QGSYDQQN (reference sequence).

Notes on this clone: The translation of this DNA and the TCRdb protein of a much larger clone differ at residue 10, probably owing to a read error; the protein shown here is translated from the DNA. V usage is TRDV2 and J usage is TRDJ1; 8 nucleotides line up with TRDD3. TCRdb does not report a J gene; here it was assigned by matching the DNA to germline references. The CDR3 consists of 16 residues. Per germline, CDR1 GEAIGNYY and CDR2 EKD. J gave up 1 base and V 0 bases, and 6 bases lay outside the gene matches. The CDR3 DNA reads as TGTGCCTGTGACACCTCCTGGGGGAACCCCACCGATAAACTCATCTTT. Amino acids: CACDTSWGNPTDKLIF.

This clone was observed a handful of times. The protein that TCRdb holds for this DNA derives from a much larger clone and differs from the translated DNA at residue 11, which likely indicates a read error; the protein shown here is translated from the DNA. This chain joins TRDV2 and TRDJ1; D might be TRDD2 (5 bases). The J gene, not given by TCRdb, was assigned here from a germline match of the nucleotide sequence. CDR3 length equals 18 residues. V was clipped by 0 bases and J by 2 bases, with 21 bases between them. Germline assignment: CDR1 GEAIGNYY and CDR2 EKD. The CDR3 DNA reads TGTGCCTGTGACACCGTCGCCTTCGGGAAAGGCTTTACCGATAAACTCATCTTT. Amino acids: CACDTVAFGKGFTDKLIF.